This T cell receptor beta chain was identified in a study of cytomegalovirus exposure and HLA in healthy donors. On the study more broadly: The 95 to 150 validation repertoires used a platform that matched the one used for the approximately 700 first-cohort repertoires, as a later analysis reported.

Study-level results: According to the study, 150 to 200 TCR beta chains were cytomegalovirus-associated.

CDR1 is SGHAT, CDR2 FQNNGV, per germline. CDR3 length equals 14 residues. The ends were cut back, 1 base at V and 4 bases at J, with 11 bases in the middle. As concerns this clone: Its specificity is unknown.

TCRdb's table, derived via immunoSEQ multiplex PCR, lists solely in-frame clones and lacks some. The data show hundreds of thousands of clones, with 86% seen just once and under 0.95% held by the top ten. This sequence joins TRBV11-2 and TRBJ2-7; D perhaps matches TRBD1 (5 bases). The source material was PBMCs. This clonotype originated in a woman in her late teens or twenties in good health and CMV-seronegative. This CDR3 is CASSLVVRVYEQYF. The CDR3 region has the DNA TGTGCCAGCAGCTTAGTAGTCAGGGTGTACGAGCAGTACTTC.